Listed below are T cell receptor beta chains from one sample, sequenced in a study of T cells in localized non-small cell lung cancer. The assay was immunoSEQ multiplex PCR, and TCRdb's table has in-frame clones only and misses some. The sample has about 40,000 clones; about 87% are singletons. The specimen comprised peripheral blood, sampled before any cancer treatment. These TCRs come from a man aged 18-49 years with stage I lung adenocarcinoma. The CDR3 runs from the conserved cysteine through the conserved F or W. Each record gives: J gene, clone size, V gene, CDR3 protein. Rows may omit the clone size; those that give it use once, few, many or a size class.

NA | NA | TRBV5-1 | CASSSLYQGTEQYF
TRBJ2-3 | NA | TRBV7-3 | CASSPLSSRTDTQYF
TRBJ2-3 | NA | TRBV4-2 | CASSQDQGTDTQYF
TRBJ2-3 | NA | TRBV5-4 | CASSLDAGLGGTDTQYF
TRBJ1-2 | NA | TRBV27 | CASSSGTLPYGYTF
TRBJ2-2 | NA | TRBV2 | CASSEAMLGLAYGSGELFF
TRBJ2-7 | NA | TRBV6-6 | CASTNSLGEQYF
TRBJ1-2 | once | TRBV2 | CASLGGGHGYTF
TRBJ2-5 | NA | TRBV4-1 | CASSQQNLGVETQYF
TRBJ2-6 | NA | TRBV12-2 | CASRDEISTQSRANVLTF
TRBJ2-3 | NA | TRBV7-9 | CASSPRSSGYSGDTQYF
TRBJ1-2 | NA | TRBV6-5 | CASSLLGGSNYGYTF
TRBJ1-1 | once | TRBV16 | CASSLDRGGAEAFF
TRBJ2-1 | NA | TRBV9 | CASSAPSGGGNEQFF
TRBJ1-6 | few | TRBV5-4 | CASSRSDPNSPLHF
TRBJ1-5 | NA | TRBV9 | CASSVGRENQPQHF